The 25 T cell receptor beta chains listed next were all sequenced from one sample in a study of shared clonotypes between healthy human individuals. Cells designated naive CD8 were CD45RO-negative and were positively selected for CCR7, with terminally differentiated effector memory CD45RA+ cells excluded. The protocol was immunoSEQ multiplex PCR, while the TCRdb copy is restricted to in-frame clones and leaves out a portion. The sample has about 2.2 million clones; around 93% are singletons. Material: naive CD8+ T cells from PBMCs. The receptors stem from a man between 18 and 29 years old in good health. Some clones in this sample may be carry-over from other donors' samples.

The genes are TRBV6-5 and TRBJ2-7; 8 nucleotides agree with TRBD1. Trimming at V came to 9 bases and at J to 3 bases, leaving 10 bases not matched to a gene. This CDR3 is 14 amino acids long. The germline gives CDR1 MNHEY, CDR2 SVGAGI. The CDR3 reads CASSEEQGVYEQYF. For the CDR3, the DNA is TGTGCCAGTTCGGAAGAACAGGGGGTCTACGAGCAGTACTTC.

The chain is built from TRBV7-9 and TRBJ1-2, with D perhaps TRBD1 (5 bases). V was pared by 1 base and J by 3 bases, with 9 bases between. This CDR3 is 14 amino acids long. CDR1 and CDR2 from the germline V gene are SEHNR and FQNEAQ (reference sequence). The CDR3 DNA sequence: TGTGCCAGCAGCTTAGACGGGGCTTACTATGGCTACACCTTC. Its translation: CASSLDGAYYGYTF. Drawing the rest from reference TRBV7-9 and TRBJ1-2, the complete variable domain is DTGVSQNPRHKITKRGQNVTFRCDPISEHNRLYWYRQTLGQGPEFLTYFQNEAQLEKSRLLSDRFSAERPKGSFSTLEIQRTEQGDSAMYLCASSLDGAYYGYTFGSGTRLTVV.

This rearrangement joins TRBV27 to TRBJ2-3; D could derive from TRBD1 or TRBD2 (5 bases each). V shed 5 bases and J shed 10 bases, with 16 bases lying between them. The germline gives CDR1 MNHEY, CDR2 SMNVEV (reference sequence). This CDR3 has 13 amino acids. The CDR3 sequence is CASSEETGTAQYF. In DNA form, the CDR3 reads TGTGCCAGCAGTGAAGAAACCGGGACCGCGCAGTATTTT.

This chain links TRBV6-6 with TRBJ1-2; weak D call: TRBD1 (5 bases). The V gene's germline CDR1 is MNHNY and CDR2 SVGAGI (reference sequence). This CDR3 region has 13 residues. Deletions cut 5 bases from V and 6 bases from J, with 13 bases between. The CDR3 bases are TGTGCCAGCAGTGGGCGGGACGGTAATGGCTACACCTTC. It is translated as CASSGRDGNGYTF.

The chain links TRBV4-1 to TRBJ1-5; 9 nucleotides line up with TRBD1. J was trimmed by 6 bases and V by 5 bases; bases with no gene match: 8. The CDR3 loop spans 15 amino acids. Germline V gene sequence: CDR1 MGHRA, CDR2 YSYEKL. The CDR3 reads CASSYQTGGGQPQHF. The CDR3 DNA reads as TGCGCCAGCAGCTACCAGACAGGGGGGGGTCAGCCCCAGCATTTT.

To note about this clone: The DNA is left out, because the CDR3 cannot be placed on it with certainty; the CDR3 is given as TCRdb lists it. The chain carries TRBV12-1 and TRBJ1-5; the table's D call, TRBD1, has no DNA check behind it. TRBV12-1 corresponds to a pseudogene. The CDR3 has 14 amino acids, counting both end residues. CDR3 sequence: CASSFGSGTQPQHF.

This clone appeared a few times. The gene calls are TRBV4-1 and TRBJ1-5, with 9 bases that match TRBD1. V was clipped by 5 bases and J by 10 bases; unmatched bases: 6. Germline-derived CDR1 and CDR2 are MGHRA and YSYEKL. The CDR3 runs 13 residues. The CDR3 reads CASSRTGASPQHF. The CDR3 region has the DNA TGCGCCAGCAGCAGGACAGGGGCATCTCCCCAGCATTTT.

The J gene is TRBJ1-4, the V gene TRBV5-5; 9 bases map to TRBD1. The V and J ends lost 4 bases and 8 bases, in that order; junction bases with no gene match: 9. CDR1 is SGHKS, CDR2 YYEKEE, per germline (reference sequence). The CDR3 is made up of 15 amino acids. The CDR3 loop reads CASSIDRGIGEKLFF. The CDR3 DNA is TGTGCCAGCAGCATCGACAGGGGGATAGGAGAAAAACTGTTTTTT.

This chain links TRBV2 with TRBJ1-2; D unresolved. The ends were cut back, 6 bases at V and 14 bases at J, with 19 bases in the middle. Germline V gene data show CDR1 as SNHLY and CDR2 as FYNNEI. CDR3 length equals 12 residues. The DNA for the CDR3 is TGTGCCAGCAGCTCTCCCGACGGAGCTATAACCTTC. Its translation: CASSSPDGAITF. The variable domain in full, with the rest retrieved from reference TRBV2 and TRBJ1-2, is EPEVTQTPSHQVTQMGQEVILRCVPISNHLYFYWYRQILGQKVEFLVSFYNNEISEKSEIFDDQFSVERPDGSNFTLKIRSTKLEDSAMYFCASSSPDGAITFGSGTRLTVV.

V usage is TRBV27 and J usage is TRBJ1-5; a weak D match, TRBD1 (6 bases). The CDR3 has 14 residues. V lost 5 bases, J lost 7 bases, and 15 bases lay in between. Germline assignment: CDR1 MNHEY and CDR2 SMNVEV (reference sequence). The DNA for the CDR3 is TGTGCCAGCAGTCCTCTGGGGGCAATGCAGCCCCAGCATTTT. Its translation: CASSPLGAMQPQHF.

The chain links TRBV2 to TRBJ2-2, with 10 bases identical to TRBD1. Germline values: CDR1 SNHLY, CDR2 FYNNEI. The CDR3 has 17 amino acids. V dropped 10 bases and J dropped 3; count of bases not matched to a gene: 14. DNA of the CDR3: TGTGCCACCCAACCAGTACCGGGACAGGGGCACACCGGGGAGCTGTTTTTT. It specifies CATQPVPGQGHTGELFF.

V gene TRBV27 combines with J gene TRBJ2-5; D is possibly TRBD2 (6 bases). With 5 bases removed from V and 3 bases from J, the gap between germline ends came to 13 bases. The CDR3 is made up of 14 amino acids. Germline V gene sequence: CDR1 MNHEY, CDR2 SMNVEV (reference sequence). The DNA for the CDR3 is TGTGCCAGCAGTCCCATGGGACTTAAAGAGACCCAGTACTTC. Translation: CASSPMGLKETQYF.

This chain joins TRBV7-3 and TRBJ2-7, with D hard to call. The germline gives CDR1 SGHTA, CDR2 FQGTGA. Trimming shortened V by 2 bases and J by 0 bases, and 8 bases separated the two germline ends. This CDR3 has 14 residues. CDR3 residues: CASSLSGHSYEQYF. In DNA form, the CDR3 reads TGTGCCAGCAGCTTATCAGGCCACTCCTACGAGCAGTACTTC. Filled out from reference TRBV7-3 and TRBJ2-7, the complete variable domain reads GAGVSQTPSNKVTEKGKYVELRCDPISGHTALYWYRQSLGQGPEFLIYFQGTGAADDSGLPNDRFFAVRPEGSVSTLKIQRTERGDSAVYLCASSLSGHSYEQYFGPGTRLTVT.

CDR3 sequence reads: CASSLVGGLASYEQYF. The CDR3 region has the DNA TGTGCCAGCAGCTTAGTGGGGGGACTAGCTTCCTACGAGCAGTACTTC. V usage is TRBV7-8 and J usage is TRBJ2-7, with TRBD2 identical over 9 bases. CDR3 length: 16 amino acids. Germline lookup yields CDR1 SGHVS and CDR2 FQNEAQ. Trimming at V came to 1 base and at J to 1 base, leaving 5 bases not matched to a gene. The complete variable domain, with remaining parts taken from reference TRBV7-8 and TRBJ2-7, reads GAGVSQSPRYKVAKRGQDVALRCDPISGHVSLFWYQQALGQGPEFLTYFQNEAQLDKSGLPSDRFFAERPEGSVSTLKIQRTQQEDSAVYLCASSLVGGLASYEQYFGPGTRLTVT.

V usage is TRBV9 and J usage is TRBJ2-3, with D uncertain. V lost 3 bases and J lost 1, with 9 bases in between. The CDR3 has 14 residues. Germline CDR1 is SGDLS and CDR2 is YYNGEE. This chain's CDR3 is CASSAVDGTDTQYF. CDR3 coding DNA: TGTGCCAGCAGCGCTGTGGACGGCACAGATACGCAGTATTTT.

The chain links TRBV28 to TRBJ2-1, with 8 bases aligning to TRBD1. The CDR3 contains 17 residues. CDR1 MDHEN and CDR2 SYDVKM come from the germline V gene. J lost 9 bases, V lost 3 bases, and 16 bases had no gene match. CDR3 region: CASSLGTGTLLGAEQFF. The CDR3, as DNA: TGTGCCAGCAGTTTGGGGACAGGTACCCTATTAGGGGCTGAGCAGTTCTTC.

This rearrangement joins TRBV28 to TRBJ2-1; TRBD2 might be the D (6 bases). The germline V gene encodes CDR1 MDHEN and CDR2 SYDVKM. The CDR3 consists of 14 residues. V gave up 6 bases and J gave up 0 bases, with 9 bases separating them. CDR3 sequence: CASRTGGSYNEQFF. The CDR3 nucleotides are TGTGCCAGCAGAACCGGGGGCTCCTACAATGAGCAGTTCTTC.

Details on this clone: Other DNA sequences in this specimen translate into the identical CDR3. The rearrangement uses TRBV27 and TRBJ1-4; no reliable D call. The CDR3 runs 11 residues. Germline V gene sequence: CDR1 MNHEY, CDR2 SMNVEV (reference sequence). Deletions cut 6 bases from V and 7 bases from J, with 6 bases between. As DNA, the CDR3 is TGTGCCAGCAGCTACGGTGAAAAACTGTTTTTT. It specifies CASSYGEKLFF. Looking up the rest from reference TRBV27 and TRBJ1-4 gives the full variable domain: EAQVTQNPRYLITVTGKKLTVTCSQNMNHEYMSWYRQDPGLGLRQIYYSMNVEVTDKGDVPEGYKVSRKEKRNFPLILESPSPNQTSLYFCASSYGEKLFFGSGTQLSVL.

V gene TRBV28 combines with J gene TRBJ1-1; D is undetermined. CDR3 length: 13 amino acids. CDR1 is MDHEN and CDR2 is SYDVKM in the germline V gene. The V end lost 6 bases, the J end lost 8 bases, and 16 bases lay between the germline ends. The CDR3 loop reads CASRDGRSAEAFF. Written as DNA, the CDR3 is TGTGCCAGCAGGGACGGTCGGTCAGCCGAAGCTTTCTTT. Full variable domain (rest looked up from reference TRBV28 and TRBJ1-1): DVKVTQSSRYLVKRTGEKVFLECVQDMDHENMFWYRQDPGLGLRLIYFSYDVKMKEKGDIPEGYSVSREKKERFSLILESASTNQTSMYLCASRDGRSAEAFFGQGTRLTVV.

V gene TRBV29-1 combines with J gene TRBJ2-4, with no clear D. The germline gives CDR1 SQVTM, CDR2 ANQGSEA. The CDR3 has 11 amino acids. V lost 5 bases and J lost 7, with 9 bases in between. In DNA form, the CDR3 reads TGCAGCGTTTCCGTCCGGAACATTCAGTACTTC. It encodes CSVSVRNIQYF.

The rearrangement links TRBV5-8 to TRBJ1-5; D remains ambiguous. The length of the CDR3 is 14 residues. CDR1 is SGHTS, CDR2 YDEGEE, per germline. Trimming took off 10 bases at V and 7 bases at J, with 21 bases between the two ends. CDR3: CASKGHLIQQPQHF. The CDR3 DNA sequence: TGTGCCTCAAAAGGGCACCTAATCCAACAGCCCCAGCATTTT.

This clone was counted between two and nine times. The chain carries TRBV6-1 and TRBJ2-7, with D possibly TRBD1 on 5 matching bases. CDR1 is MNHNS, CDR2 SASEGT, per germline. V was cut by 2 bases and J by 2 bases, with 7 bases left in between. The CDR3 runs 13 residues. CDR3 in DNA: TGTGCCAGCAGTGAACTGACAGCCTACGAGCAGTACTTC. Its protein is CASSELTAYEQYF.

Comment on this clone: The same CDR3 can be traced to other DNA sequences in this sample. The V call is TRBV19, the J call TRBJ1-2; D remains unclear. V was cut by 5 bases and J by 3 bases, with 7 bases left in between. Per the germline V gene, CDR1 is LNHDA and CDR2 is SQIVND (reference sequence). The CDR3 spans 12 residues. Here the CDR3 DNA reads TGTGCCAGTAGTCAAGGGCACTATGGCTACACCTTC. It codes for CASSQGHYGYTF. The full variable domain, its missing parts supplied by reference TRBV19 and TRBJ1-2, is DGGITQSPKYLFRKEGQNVTLSCEQNLNHDAMYWYRQDPGQGLRLIYYSQIVNDFQKGDIAEGYSVSREKKESFPLTVTSAQKNPTAFYLCASSQGHYGYTFGSGTRLTVV.

As for this clone: Other DNA sequences in the same sample also yield this CDR3. The chain employs TRBV19 and TRBJ1-1; D not certain. Looked up from germline, CDR1 is LNHDA and CDR2 is SQIVND (reference sequence). Trimming cost V 1 base and J 4 bases, with 4 bases left between them. The CDR3 runs to 12 residues. Here the CDR3 reads CASSIGATEAFF. The CDR3 bases are TGTGCCAGTAGTATAGGCGCCACTGAAGCTTTCTTT.

V and J are TRBV9 and TRBJ2-1; 7 nucleotides align to TRBD2. The CDR3 is 15 amino acids. Germline V gives CDR1 SGDLS, CDR2 YYNGEE. V trimming: 7 bases; J trimming: 6 bases; junction bases outside the gene matches: 13. The CDR3 sequence is CASARAGVYPNEQFF. The CDR3 DNA reads as TGTGCCAGCGCAAGGGCGGGAGTCTACCCCAATGAGCAGTTCTTC.